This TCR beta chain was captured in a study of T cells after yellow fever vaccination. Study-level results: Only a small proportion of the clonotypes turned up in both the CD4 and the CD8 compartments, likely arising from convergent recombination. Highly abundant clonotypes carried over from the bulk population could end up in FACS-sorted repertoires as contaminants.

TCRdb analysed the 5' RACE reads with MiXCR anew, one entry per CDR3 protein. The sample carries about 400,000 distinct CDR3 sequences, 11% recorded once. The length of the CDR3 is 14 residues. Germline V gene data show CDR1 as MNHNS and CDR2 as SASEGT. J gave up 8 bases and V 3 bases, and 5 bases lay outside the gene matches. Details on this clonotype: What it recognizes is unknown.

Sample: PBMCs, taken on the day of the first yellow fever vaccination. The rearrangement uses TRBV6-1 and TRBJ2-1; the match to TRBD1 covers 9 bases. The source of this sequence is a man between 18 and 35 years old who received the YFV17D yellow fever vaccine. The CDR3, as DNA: TGTGCCAGCAGTGAGGGGACAGGGAGGGATGAGCAGTTCTTC. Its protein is CASSEGTGRDEQFF.